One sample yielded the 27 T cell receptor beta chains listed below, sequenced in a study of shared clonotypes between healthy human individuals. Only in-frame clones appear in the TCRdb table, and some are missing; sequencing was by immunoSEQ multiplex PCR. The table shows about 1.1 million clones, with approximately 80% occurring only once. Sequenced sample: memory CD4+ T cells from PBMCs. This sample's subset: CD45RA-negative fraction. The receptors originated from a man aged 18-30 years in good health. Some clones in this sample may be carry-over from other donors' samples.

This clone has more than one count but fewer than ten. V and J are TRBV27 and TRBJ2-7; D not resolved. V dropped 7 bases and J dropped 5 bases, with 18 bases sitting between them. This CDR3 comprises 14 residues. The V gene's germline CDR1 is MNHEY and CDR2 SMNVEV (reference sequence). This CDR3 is CASTKTPPGHEQYF. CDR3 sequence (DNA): TGTGCCAGCACGAAAACTCCTCCCGGCCACGAGCAGTACTTC.

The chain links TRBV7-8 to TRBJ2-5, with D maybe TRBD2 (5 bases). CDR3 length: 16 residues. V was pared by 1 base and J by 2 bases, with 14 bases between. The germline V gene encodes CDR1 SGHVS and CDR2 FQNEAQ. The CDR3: CASSLGTWREQETQYF. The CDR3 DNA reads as TGTGCCAGCAGCTTAGGGACTTGGCGCGAGCAAGAGACCCAGTACTTC.

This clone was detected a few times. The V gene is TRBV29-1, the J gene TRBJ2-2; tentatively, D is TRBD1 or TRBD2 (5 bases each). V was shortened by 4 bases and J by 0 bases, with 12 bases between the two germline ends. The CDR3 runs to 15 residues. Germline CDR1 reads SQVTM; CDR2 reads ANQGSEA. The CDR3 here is CSVGGYGANTGELFF. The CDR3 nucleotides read TGCAGCGTTGGGGGGTACGGGGCGAACACCGGGGAGCTGTTTTTT.

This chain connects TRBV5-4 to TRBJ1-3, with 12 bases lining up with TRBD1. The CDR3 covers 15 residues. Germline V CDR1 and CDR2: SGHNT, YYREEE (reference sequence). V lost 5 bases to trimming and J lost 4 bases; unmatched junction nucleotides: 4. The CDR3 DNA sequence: TGTGCCAGCAGGCCGGGACAGGGGGCAGGAAACACCATATATTTT. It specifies CASRPGQGAGNTIYF.

The CDR3 DNA reads TGTGCCAGCAGCCGCGGACGCAGTACGGATACGCAGTATTTT. As protein: CASSRGRSTDTQYF. The chain employs TRBV7-8 and TRBJ2-3; D is ambiguous. V gave up 5 bases and J gave up 6 bases, with 15 bases separating them. This CDR3 region has 14 residues. Germline V gene data show CDR1 as SGHVS and CDR2 as FQNEAQ.

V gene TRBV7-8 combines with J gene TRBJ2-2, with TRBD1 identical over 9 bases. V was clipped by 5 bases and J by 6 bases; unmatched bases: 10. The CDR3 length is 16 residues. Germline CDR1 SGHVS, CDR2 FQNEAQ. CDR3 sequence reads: CASSVSGTGYAGELFF. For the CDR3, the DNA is TGTGCCAGCAGCGTATCCGGGACAGGGTACGCCGGGGAGCTGTTTTTT.

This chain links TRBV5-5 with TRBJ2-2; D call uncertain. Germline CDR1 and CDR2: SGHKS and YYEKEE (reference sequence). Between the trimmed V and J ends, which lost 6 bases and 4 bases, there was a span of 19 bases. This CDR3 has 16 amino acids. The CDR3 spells CASTYGTGRTTGELFF. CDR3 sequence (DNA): TGTGCCAGCACCTACGGAACCGGGCGGACCACCGGGGAGCTGTTTTTT.

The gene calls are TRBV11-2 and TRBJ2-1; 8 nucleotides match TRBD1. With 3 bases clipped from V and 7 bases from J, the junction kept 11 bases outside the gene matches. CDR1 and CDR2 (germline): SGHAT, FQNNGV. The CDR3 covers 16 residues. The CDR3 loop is CASSFTAGQGTNEQFF. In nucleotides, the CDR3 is TGTGCCAGCAGCTTTACCGCCGGACAGGGAACGAATGAGCAGTTCTTC.

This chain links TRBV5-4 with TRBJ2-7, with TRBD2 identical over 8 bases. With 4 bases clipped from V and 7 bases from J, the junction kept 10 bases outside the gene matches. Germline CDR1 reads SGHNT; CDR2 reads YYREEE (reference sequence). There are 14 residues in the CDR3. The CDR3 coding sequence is TGTGCCAGCAGCCCCCGGGGGGGTCTTAGGGAGCAGTACTTC. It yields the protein CASSPRGGLREQYF. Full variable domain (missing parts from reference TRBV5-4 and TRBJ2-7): ETGVTQSPTHLIKTRGQQVTLRCSSQSGHNTVSWYQQALGQGPQFIFQYYREEENGRGNFPPRFSGLQFPNYSSELNVNALELDDSALYLCASSPRGGLREQYFGPGTRLTVT.

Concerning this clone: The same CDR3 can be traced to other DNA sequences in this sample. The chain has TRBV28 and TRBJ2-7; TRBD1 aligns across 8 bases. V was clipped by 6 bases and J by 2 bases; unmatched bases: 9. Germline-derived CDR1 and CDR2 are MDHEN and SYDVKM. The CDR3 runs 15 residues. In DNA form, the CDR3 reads TGTGCCAGCAGAGCCGACAGGGGATACACCTACGAGCAGTACTTC. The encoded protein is CASRADRGYTYEQYF.

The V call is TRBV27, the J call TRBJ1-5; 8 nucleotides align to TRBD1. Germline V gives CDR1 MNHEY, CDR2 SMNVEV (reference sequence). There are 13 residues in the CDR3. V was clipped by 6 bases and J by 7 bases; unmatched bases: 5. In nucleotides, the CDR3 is TGTGCCAGCAGCCGAGACAGGGGCCAGCCCCAGCATTTT. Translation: CASSRDRGQPQHF.

The CDR3 reads CASSLGALAGYNEQFF. The CDR3 nucleotides read TGTGCCAGCAGCTTAGGAGCGCTAGCGGGTTACAATGAGCAGTTCTTC. The genes are TRBV7-6 and TRBJ2-1; 8 positions match TRBD2. This CDR3 has 16 amino acids. After removal of 1 base from V and 4 bases from J, the junction contained 6 bases not matched to a gene. Germline V CDR1 and CDR2: SGHVS, FNYEAQ.

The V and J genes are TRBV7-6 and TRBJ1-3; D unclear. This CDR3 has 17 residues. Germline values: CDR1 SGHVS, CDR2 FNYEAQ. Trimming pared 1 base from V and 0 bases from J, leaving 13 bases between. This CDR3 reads CASSLDPTRGSGNTIYF. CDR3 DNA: TGTGCCAGCAGCTTAGATCCAACCCGGGGCTCTGGAAACACCATATATTTT.

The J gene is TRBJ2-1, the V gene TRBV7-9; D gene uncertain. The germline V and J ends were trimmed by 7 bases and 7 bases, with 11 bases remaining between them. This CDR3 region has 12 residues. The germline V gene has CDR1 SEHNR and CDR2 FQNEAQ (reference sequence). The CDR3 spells CASTAFRNEQFF. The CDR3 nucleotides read TGTGCCAGCACGGCCTTTCGGAATGAGCAGTTCTTC.

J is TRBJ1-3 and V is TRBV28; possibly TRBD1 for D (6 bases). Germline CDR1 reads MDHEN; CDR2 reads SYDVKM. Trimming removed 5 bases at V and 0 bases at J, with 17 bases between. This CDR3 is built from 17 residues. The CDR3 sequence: CASSPGAAVGSGNTIYF. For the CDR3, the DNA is TGTGCCAGCAGTCCGGGGGCAGCCGTCGGCTCTGGAAACACCATATATTTT.

The CDR3 bases are TGCGCCAGCAGCCAGGAGGGGCTAGAGACCCAGTACTTC. Translated: CASSQEGLETQYF. The V call is TRBV4-3, the J call TRBJ2-5; D perhaps matches TRBD2 (6 bases). Trimming took off 3 bases at V and 4 bases at J, with 9 bases between the two ends. CDR1 is LGHNA, CDR2 YSLEER, per germline. The CDR3 sequence is 13 residues long.

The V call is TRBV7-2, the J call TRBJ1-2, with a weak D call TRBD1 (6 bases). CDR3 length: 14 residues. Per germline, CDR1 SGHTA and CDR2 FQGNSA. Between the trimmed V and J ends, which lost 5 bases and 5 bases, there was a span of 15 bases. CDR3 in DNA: TGTGCCAGCAGCCCGATAGGACAGAGATATGGCTACACCTTC. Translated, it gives CASSPIGQRYGYTF.

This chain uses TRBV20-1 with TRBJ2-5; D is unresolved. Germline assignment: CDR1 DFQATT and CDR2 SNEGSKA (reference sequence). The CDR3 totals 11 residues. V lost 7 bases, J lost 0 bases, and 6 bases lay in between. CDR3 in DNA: TGCAGTGGCCAGCACCAAGAGACCCAGTACTTC. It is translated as CSGQHQETQYF.

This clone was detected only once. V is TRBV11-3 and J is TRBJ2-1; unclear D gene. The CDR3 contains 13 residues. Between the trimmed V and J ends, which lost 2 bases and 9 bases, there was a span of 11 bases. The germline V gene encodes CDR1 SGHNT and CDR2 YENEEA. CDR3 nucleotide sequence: TGTGCCAGCAGCTTAAGTCTATCCCTTGAGCAGTTCTTC. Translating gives CASSLSLSLEQFF.

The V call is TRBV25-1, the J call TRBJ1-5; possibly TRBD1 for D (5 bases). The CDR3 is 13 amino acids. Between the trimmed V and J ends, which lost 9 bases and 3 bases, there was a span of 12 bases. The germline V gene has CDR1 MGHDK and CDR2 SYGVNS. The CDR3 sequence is CASRGPYNQPQHF. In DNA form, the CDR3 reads TGTGCCAGTAGGGGACCGTACAATCAGCCCCAGCATTTT.

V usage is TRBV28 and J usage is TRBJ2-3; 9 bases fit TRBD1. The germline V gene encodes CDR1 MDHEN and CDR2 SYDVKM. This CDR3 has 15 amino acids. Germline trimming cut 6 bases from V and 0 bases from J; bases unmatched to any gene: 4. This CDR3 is CASSPGTGSTDTQYF. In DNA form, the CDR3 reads TGTGCCAGCAGCCCCGGGACAGGGAGCACAGATACGCAGTATTTT.

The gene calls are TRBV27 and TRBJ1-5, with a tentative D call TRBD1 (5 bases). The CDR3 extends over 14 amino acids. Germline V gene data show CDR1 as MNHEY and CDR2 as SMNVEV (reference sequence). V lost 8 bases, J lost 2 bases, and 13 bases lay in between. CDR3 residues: CASGPTVGNQPQHF. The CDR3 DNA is TGTGCCAGCGGACCGACAGTGGGCAATCAGCCCCAGCATTTT.

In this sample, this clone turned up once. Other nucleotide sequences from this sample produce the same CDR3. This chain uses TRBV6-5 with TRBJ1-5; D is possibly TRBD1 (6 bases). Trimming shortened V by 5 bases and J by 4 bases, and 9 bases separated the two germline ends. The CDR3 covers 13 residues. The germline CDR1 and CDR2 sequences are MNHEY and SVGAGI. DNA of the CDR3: TGTGCCAGCAGTCCGGACAGAAATCAGCCCCAGCATTTT. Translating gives CASSPDRNQPQHF.

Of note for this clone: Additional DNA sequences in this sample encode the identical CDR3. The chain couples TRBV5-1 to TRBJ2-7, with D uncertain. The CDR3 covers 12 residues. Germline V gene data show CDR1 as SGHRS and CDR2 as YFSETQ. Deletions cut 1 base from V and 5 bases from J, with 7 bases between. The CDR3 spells CASSLSGDEQYF. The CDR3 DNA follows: TGCGCCAGCAGCTTGTCCGGAGACGAGCAGTACTTC.

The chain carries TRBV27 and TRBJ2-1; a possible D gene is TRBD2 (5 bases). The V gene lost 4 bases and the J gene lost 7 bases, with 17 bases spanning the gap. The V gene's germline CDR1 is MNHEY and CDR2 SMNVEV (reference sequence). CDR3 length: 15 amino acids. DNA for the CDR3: TGTGCCAGCAGTTCGGGCCCGGCGCGCGGGAATGAGCAGTTCTTC. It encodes CASSSGPARGNEQFF.

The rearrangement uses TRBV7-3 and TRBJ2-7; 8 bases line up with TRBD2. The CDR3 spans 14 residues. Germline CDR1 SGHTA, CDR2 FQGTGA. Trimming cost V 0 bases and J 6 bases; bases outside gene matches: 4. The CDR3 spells CASSLTGLASEQYF. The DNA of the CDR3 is TGTGCCAGCAGCTTAACAGGACTAGCTTCCGAGCAGTACTTC.

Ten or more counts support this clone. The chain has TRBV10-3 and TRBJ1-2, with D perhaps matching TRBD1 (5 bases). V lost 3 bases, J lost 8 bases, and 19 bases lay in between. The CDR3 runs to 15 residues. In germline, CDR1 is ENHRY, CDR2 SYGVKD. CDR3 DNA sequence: TGTGCCATCAGTGATTTAGGACAAGGTGCGGGAGGCTACACCTTC. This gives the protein CAISDLGQGAGGYTF.